This T cell receptor beta chain came from a study of somatic mutations in cytotoxic T cells in rheumatoid arthritis. About the research overall: A subset of V beta antibody-stained T-cell populations was isolated by flow sorting, reaching nearly 100% purity, and this subset included V beta1+ cells that went on to TCRB sequencing.

Regarding the study as a whole: The study found CD8+ clonality increased with age in rheumatoid arthritis patients, not healthy controls. Of around 60 patients, 8 or 9 had a largest CD8+ clone that exceeded 20% of CD8+ cells.

The data were produced by immunoSEQ multiplex PCR, yet TCRdb's version contains in-frame clones alone and is incomplete. The sample comprises approximately 10,000 clones, just under 85% of which are singletons, and 8% to 9.5% rests with the top ten. The CDR3 length is 16 residues. V lost 4 bases, J lost 3 bases, and 5 bases stayed unmatched. Germline CDR1 SGHRS, CDR2 YFSETQ. With regard to this clone: Its antigen is not known.

The sequencing sample was made of CD8+ T cells sorted from blood. The TCR sequence derives from a woman in her sixties or seventies with rheumatoid arthritis. The chain uses TRBV5-1 and TRBJ2-1; the match to TRBD2 covers 12 bases. As DNA, the CDR3 is TGCGCCAGCAGCGTCGGGACTAGCGGGTACTACAATGAGCAGTTCTTC. Its translation: CASSVGTSGYYNEQFF.